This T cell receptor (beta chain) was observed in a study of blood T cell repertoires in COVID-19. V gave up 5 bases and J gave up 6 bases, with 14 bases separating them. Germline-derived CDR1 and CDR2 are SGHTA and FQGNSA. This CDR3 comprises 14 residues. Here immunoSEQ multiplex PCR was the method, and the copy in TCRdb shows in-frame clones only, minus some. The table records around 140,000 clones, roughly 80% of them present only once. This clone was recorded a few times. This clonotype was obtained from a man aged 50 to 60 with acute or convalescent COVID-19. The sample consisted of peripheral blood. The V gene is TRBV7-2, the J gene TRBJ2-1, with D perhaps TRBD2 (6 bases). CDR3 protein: CASSLGSSVNEQFF. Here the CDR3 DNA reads TGTGCCAGCAGCCTAGGCTCTAGCGTCAATGAGCAGTTCTTC.